The TCR beta chain described here comes from a study of early T cells in non-severe SARS-CoV-2 infection. Study information: RNA in bulk from unsorted whole blood was sequenced, and chains were unpaired.

cDNA molecules, individually, were tagged with unique molecular identifiers. TCRdb fed the 5' RACE reads into MiXCR, producing one record per CDR3 protein. The profile covers about 52,000 distinct CDR3 sequences, with around 10% appearing a single time and about 13% taken by the ten largest. Whole-study findings and limits: Lookups in VDJdb leaned toward anti-spike CD8 responses and missed private and CD4 specificities.

This clonotype has a count of ten or more. Its antigen remains unidentified. This CDR3 spans 18 amino acids. Germline values: CDR1 MNHEY, CDR2 SVGAGI. Losses at the gene ends were 4 bases for V and 2 bases for J; bases not matched to a gene: 14. The chain has TRBV6-5 and TRBJ2-7, with 10 nucleotides matching TRBD2. Source material: whole blood. The clonotype originates from an adult who was a healthcare worker with PCR-confirmed SARS-CoV-2 infection or an uninfected control (not recorded which). As DNA, the CDR3 is TGTGCCAGCAGTTCCGGTTGGAGCGGGAGGGCCAGGGCCTACGAGCAGTACTTC. The encoded protein is CASSSGWSGRARAYEQYF.